This T cell receptor beta chain is drawn from a study of CD8 T cells in Susac syndrome. Study conclusions and caveats: It was acknowledged in the study that the number of individuals who were included in its TCR sequencing and HLA analysis was relatively small.

TEMRA cells were FACS-enriched, unlike CD8+ and CD4+ T cells, which were negatively isolated. This CDR3 is built from 14 residues. Germline V gene data show CDR1 as MGHRA and CDR2 as YSYEKL. V trimming: 0 bases; J trimming: 4 bases; junction bases outside the gene matches: 2. Note on this clonotype: The antigen is unknown.

Reverse transcription used about 0.45 to 1 ug RNA and random hexamers. TCRdb fed the immunoSEQ multiplex PCR reads into MiXCR, producing one record per CDR3 protein. The sample has 250,000 to 300,000 distinct CDR3 sequences; roughly 84% are singletons. The chain uses TRBV4-1 and TRBJ2-7, with 8 bases identical to TRBD1. The origin of this receptor is a human donor with multiple sclerosis. Sequences were obtained from CD8+ T cells from PBMCs. The CDR3 sequence is CASSQETGGYEQYF. CDR3 coding DNA: TGCGCCAGCAGCCAAGAAACAGGGGGTTACGAGCAGTACTTC.